This passage covers 26 T cell receptor beta chains from one sample sequenced in a study of Tregs in tolerant kidney transplant recipients. TCRdb's table, derived via immunoSEQ multiplex PCR, lists solely in-frame clones and lacks some. This sample's clone table lists fewer than 35,000 clones. The specimen was CD8+ T cells from blood, collected before the transplant. The source of these receptors is a human donor who received a combined kidney and bone marrow transplant.

The DNA read from the CDR3 is TGTGCCAGCAGTGAAGCGACAGGGGTGAGGGAAAAA. It translates to CASSEATGVREK. The CDR3 as a whole reads CASSEATGVREKLFF. The V gene is TRBV2, the J gene TRBJ1-4; 8 positions match TRBD1. The read halts 3 residues ahead of the CDR3 end, with the missing end drawn from the germline J gene. The ends lost 0 bases at V and 8 bases at J; junction bases unmatched: 5. This CDR3 is 15 amino acids long. CDR1 and CDR2 from the germline V gene are SNHLY and FYNNEI.

Comments on this clone: The read finishes 3 residues shy of the CDR3 end, and the germline J gene is used to complete it. This sequence joins TRBV7-2 and TRBJ2-7; D not certain. V lost 2 bases, J lost 2 bases, and 4 bases lay in between. CDR3 size: 12 residues. Germline values: CDR1 SGHTA, CDR2 FQGNSA. Partial CDR3 DNA: TGTGCCAGCAGCTTATCCACCTACGAG. Residues: CASSLSTYE. The whole CDR3 region reads CASSLSTYEQYF.

A note on this clone: The CDR3 extends 3 residues past the end of the read, so its final part is completed from the germline J gene. The chain recombines TRBV13 with TRBJ1-5; possibly TRBD1 for D (5 bases). This CDR3 spans 14 amino acids. The V end lost 0 bases, the J end lost 2 bases, and 5 bases lay between the germline ends. Germline V gives CDR1 PRHDT, CDR2 FYEKMQ (reference sequence). The CDR3 protein is CASSLGGGNQPQHF. Partial CDR3 DNA: TGTGCCAGCAGCTTAGGAGGGGGCAATCAGCCC.

Remarks on this clone: The CDR3 end is not reached by the read, which stops 3 residues before it; the germline J gene fills it in. The V call is TRBV30, the J call TRBJ2-1; 8 bases agree with TRBD1. With V trimmed by 1 base and J by 9 bases, 11 bases remained unmatched. This CDR3 has 15 amino acids. The germline gives CDR1 GTSNPN, CDR2 SVGIG (reference sequence). The covered CDR3 bases are TGTGCCTGGAGTGGCTGGACAGGGTATAGCGGTGAG. Its translation: CAWSGWTGYSGE. From start to end, the CDR3 is CAWSGWTGYSGEQFF.

On this clone: The DNA ends 3 residues before the CDR3 does, and the rest of the CDR3 is filled in from the germline J gene. The chain is built from TRBV7-9 and TRBJ2-7, with 7 bases lining up with TRBD2. Germline lookup yields CDR1 SEHNR and CDR2 FQNEAQ (reference sequence). CDR3 length: 15 residues. V gave up 0 bases and J gave up 2 bases; unmatched junction bases: 4. The CDR3 loop is CASSLAGGSTYEQYF. CDR3 DNA, as far as it was read: TGTGCCAGCAGCTTAGCAGGCGGGAGCACCTACGAG.

On this clone: Coverage ceases 3 residues before the CDR3 finishes, and the germline J gene fills in the end. The V and J genes are TRBV19 and TRBJ1-2; D gene uncertain. CDR3 length equals 13 residues. Looked up from germline, CDR1 is LNHDA and CDR2 is SQIVND (reference sequence). CDR3 sequence: CASSIGGADGYTF. The sequenced part of the CDR3 DNA is TGTGCCAGTAGTATAGGCGGCGCTGACGGC. Complete variable domain (other parts from reference TRBV19 and TRBJ1-2): DGGITQSPKYLFRKEGQNVTLSCEQNLNHDAMYWYRQDPGQGLRLIYYSQIVNDFQKGDIAEGYSVSREKKESFPLTVTSAQKNPTAFYLCASSIGGADGYTFGSGTRLTVV.

To note about this clone: Read sequence stops 3 residues before the CDR3 end, and the germline J gene provides the missing end. The rearrangement joins TRBV6-2 or TRBV6-3 to TRBJ1-5; D gene unclear. Germline CDR1 is MNHEY and CDR2 is SVGEGT. V lost 6 bases, J lost 5 bases, and 17 bases lay in between. The CDR3 runs to 15 residues. The CDR3 protein is CASSTPNRRDQPQHF. The CDR3 bases that were read are TGTGCCAGCAGCACACCGAACCGGCGGGATCAGCCC.

Remarks on this clone: The CDR3 end lies 3 residues beyond the end of the read and is filled in from the germline J gene. This chain joins TRBV10-3 and TRBJ2-7, with a weak D call TRBD1 (6 bases). This CDR3 has 16 amino acids. The germline V gene encodes CDR1 ENHRY and CDR2 SYGVKD. The V end lost 4 bases, the J end lost 3 bases, and 19 bases lay between the germline ends. The CDR3 DNA, read in part, is TGTGCCATCAGTGGGGATCTAACAGGGTCCTACTACGAG. It specifies CAISGDLTGSYYE. The whole CDR3 protein reads CAISGDLTGSYYEQYF.

As to this clone: The missing CDR3 end, 3 residues past where the read stops, is filled in from the germline J gene. The chain employs TRBV19 and TRBJ1-5, with 10 bases fitting TRBD1. Per germline, CDR1 LNHDA and CDR2 SQIVND (reference sequence). Trimming at V came to 5 bases and at J to 7 bases, leaving 14 bases not matched to a gene. The CDR3 has 17 residues. The part of the CDR3 DNA that was read is TGTGCCAGTAGTCCCTATTTTGGACAGGGGGTTACACAGCCC. Amino acid sequence: CASSPYFGQGVTQP. Given in full, the CDR3 is CASSPYFGQGVTQPQHF. Combining the CDR3 with reference TRBV19 and TRBJ1-5 gives the whole variable domain DGGITQSPKYLFRKEGQNVTLSCEQNLNHDAMYWYRQDPGQGLRLIYYSQIVNDFQKGDIAEGYSVSREKKESFPLTVTSAQKNPTAFYLCASSPYFGQGVTQPQHFGDGTRLSIL.

Regarding this clone: With the read ending 3 residues before the CDR3 end, the germline J gene is used to fill in that end. The chain is built from TRBV18 and TRBJ2-7; D might be TRBD1 (6 bases). Trimming left V 5 bases short and J 2 bases short, with 10 bases between. The length of the CDR3 is 13 residues. Germline values: CDR1 KGHSH, CDR2 LQKENI. The CDR3 is CASSIGQTYEQYF. CDR3 bases read: TGTGCCAGCTCAATCGGACAGACCTACGAG.

Points on this clone: The CDR3 end is not reached by the read, which stops 3 residues before it; the germline J gene fills it in. The chain combines TRBV7-2 with TRBJ2-5, with D tentatively TRBD1 (5 bases). Germline CDR1 and CDR2: SGHTA and FQGNSA. The germline V and J ends were trimmed by 3 bases and 4 bases, with 15 bases remaining between them. CDR3 length: 15 amino acids. The part of the CDR3 DNA that was read is TGTGCCAGCAGCTTTGTGTCGGCAGGGCGAGAGACC. This codes for CASSFVSAGRET. The whole CDR3 reads CASSFVSAGRETQYF.

To note about this clone: The read ends 3 residues before the CDR3 terminus; that terminus is restored from the germline J gene. The rearrangement uses TRBV14 and TRBJ2-3, with TRBD1 matching over 8 bases. Per the germline V gene, CDR1 is SGHDN and CDR2 is FVKESK. The V segment lost 0 bases and the J segment 3 bases; nucleotides outside the gene matches: 8. The CDR3 sequence is 17 residues long. Partial CDR3 DNA: TGTGCCAGCAGCCAAGAAGGGGGGACAGGATATACAGATACG. It codes for CASSQEGGTGYTDT. The complete CDR3 protein is CASSQEGGTGYTDTQYF.

Remarks on this clone: The DNA ends 3 residues before the CDR3 does, and the rest of the CDR3 is filled in from the germline J gene. This rearrangement joins TRBV6-1 to TRBJ1-2; D uncertain. Trimming stripped 1 base from V and 3 bases from J, with 9 bases between. Germline V gene lookup returns CDR1 MNHNS and CDR2 SASEGT. The CDR3 is 14 residues long. The sequenced part of the CDR3 DNA is TGTGCCAGCAGTGAAGGGGCATCGCACTATGGC. This codes for CASSEGASHYG. The CDR3 in full is CASSEGASHYGYTF.

On this clone itself: Read data end 3 residues before the CDR3 end; the end is taken from the germline J gene. The chain carries TRBV5-6 and TRBJ1-4; D possibly corresponds to TRBD1 (5 bases). The CDR3 is made up of 15 amino acids. CDR1 and CDR2 from the germline V gene are SGHDT and YYEEEE. V shed 0 bases and J shed 2 bases, with 8 bases lying between them. The CDR3 spells CASSLVQGTNEKLFF. The CDR3 DNA, read in part, is TGTGCCAGCAGCTTGGTTCAGGGCACTAATGAAAAA. Filled out from reference TRBV5-6 and TRBJ1-4, the complete variable domain reads DAGVTQSPTHLIKTRGQQVTLRCSPKSGHDTVSWYQQALGQGPQFIFQYYEEEERQRGNFPDRFSGHQFPNYSSELNVNALLLGDSALYLCASSLVQGTNEKLFFGSGTQLSVL.

Details on this clone: Read data end 3 residues before the CDR3 end; the end is taken from the germline J gene. V is TRBV9 and J is TRBJ2-6, with a weak D call TRBD2 (5 bases). CDR1 and CDR2 (germline): SGDLS, YYNGEE. The CDR3 spans 15 residues. Trimming took off 4 bases at V and 2 bases at J, with 10 bases between the two ends. The CDR3 sequence is CASSTTRAGANVLTF. The DNA read from the CDR3 is TGTGCCAGCAGCACCACTAGAGCTGGGGCCAACGTC.

In regard to this clone: With the read ending 3 residues before the CDR3 end, the germline J gene is used to fill in that end. This chain links TRBV30 with TRBJ2-1, with TRBD2 matching 7 bases. V trimming: 1 base; J trimming: 7 bases; junction bases outside the gene matches: 4. The CDR3 totals 13 residues. Germline lookup yields CDR1 GTSNPN and CDR2 SVGIG (reference sequence). CDR3 loop: CAWSALAQNEQFF. Partial CDR3 DNA: TGTGCCTGGAGTGCACTAGCGCAGAATGAG.

Worth noting for this clone: The CDR3 goes on 3 residues after the read ends, and that part is filled in from the germline J gene. The J gene is TRBJ2-1, the V gene TRBV6-2 or TRBV6-3; 10 bases are shared with TRBD2. Unmatched junction bases numbered 8, after V lost 7 bases and J lost 5 bases. CDR3 length equals 15 residues. Germline CDR1 and CDR2: MNHEY and SVGEGT. CDR3 amino acids: CASNLGLAANNEQFF. The part of the CDR3 DNA that was read is TGTGCCAGCAACCTAGGACTAGCGGCCAACAATGAG.

Concerning this clone: The CDR3 extends 3 residues past the end of the read, so its final part is completed from the germline J gene. The gene calls are TRBV7-2 and TRBJ2-7; no definite D call. The CDR3 totals 13 residues. Per germline, CDR1 SGHTA and CDR2 FQGNSA. The V and J ends lost 1 base and 2 bases respectively, with 6 bases between them. The DNA read from the CDR3 is TGTGCCAGCAGCTTAGGGCTGGCCTACGAG. It is translated as CASSLGLAYE. The full CDR3 protein is CASSLGLAYEQYF. Variable domain in full (rest from reference TRBV7-2 and TRBJ2-7): GAGVSQSPSNKVTEKGKDVELRCDPISGHTALYWYRQSLGQGLEFLIYFQGNSAPDKSGLPSDRFSAERTGGSVSTLTIQRTQQEDSAVYLCASSLGLAYEQYFGPGTRLTVT.

About this clone: The observed sequence ends 3 residues before the CDR3 terminus, with the missing tail filled in from the germline J gene. The V gene is TRBV7-6, the J gene TRBJ1-3, with a possible D match to TRBD1 (5 bases). CDR1 SGHVS and CDR2 FNYEAQ come from the germline V gene. This CDR3 region has 15 residues. Trimming cost V 5 bases and J 4 bases, with 15 bases left between them. CDR3 bases read: TGTGCCAGCAGCCGGACGGCAGGGCCCGGAAACACC. Its translation: CASSRTAGPGNT. The whole CDR3 protein is CASSRTAGPGNTIYF.

As regards this clone: The read falls 3 residues short of the CDR3 end, and the missing part is taken from the germline J gene. The chain combines TRBV19 with TRBJ2-5; a possible D gene is TRBD2 (6 bases). This CDR3 is built from 14 residues. The germline gives CDR1 LNHDA, CDR2 SQIVND (reference sequence). Trimming cost V 7 bases and J 2 bases, with 14 bases left between them. The CDR3 loop reads CASTPGGVQETQYF. Incomplete CDR3 DNA: TGTGCCAGTACCCCAGGAGGGGTACAAGAGACC. Supplemented by reference TRBV19 and TRBJ2-5, the full variable domain reads DGGITQSPKYLFRKEGQNVTLSCEQNLNHDAMYWYRQDPGQGLRLIYYSQIVNDFQKGDIAEGYSVSREKKESFPLTVTSAQKNPTAFYLCASTPGGVQETQYFGPGTRLLVL.

On this clone itself: Read data end 3 residues before the CDR3 end; the end is taken from the germline J gene. V is TRBV2 and J is TRBJ1-1; a possible D gene is TRBD1 (5 bases). Trimming took off 6 bases at V and 6 bases at J, with 17 bases between the two ends. Germline V gene data show CDR1 as SNHLY and CDR2 as FYNNEI. CDR3 length equals 14 residues. CDR3 sequence reads: CASRQTVLDPEAFF. CDR3 DNA, as far as it was read: TGTGCCAGCAGACAGACAGTTTTGGATCCTGAA.

On this clone itself: The CDR3 end lies 3 residues beyond the end of the read and is filled in from the germline J gene. V and J are TRBV20-1 and TRBJ2-3, with 9 bases that match TRBD2. CDR1 is DFQATT and CDR2 is SNEGSKA in the germline V gene (reference sequence). The CDR3 consists of 16 residues. J was trimmed by 2 bases and V by 2 bases; bases with no gene match: 8. CDR3 DNA, as far as it was read: TGCAGTGCTAGAACTAGACTAGCGGTTTTCACAGATACG. This translates into CSARTRLAVFTDT. The full CDR3 protein is CSARTRLAVFTDTQYF.

A remark on this clone: The read comes to an end 3 residues before the CDR3 does, leaving the germline J gene to fill in the end. The chain joins TRBV10-1 to TRBJ2-5, with TRBD2 as a possible D gene (5 bases). The CDR3 covers 14 residues. Germline V CDR1 and CDR2: WNHNN, SYGVQD (reference sequence). V gave up 2 bases and J gave up 5 bases, with 12 bases separating them. CDR3 bases read: TGCGCCAGCAGTGAGGCCGGGGATGGTGAGACC. This encodes CASSEAGDGET. The complete CDR3 reads CASSEAGDGETQYF.

A note on this clone: The CDR3 end falls 3 residues outside the read, so it is completed with the germline J gene. The gene calls are TRBV7-2 and TRBJ1-5; 9 bases match TRBD1. The CDR3 is 14 amino acids. Germline assignment: CDR1 SGHTA and CDR2 FQGNSA. V lost 6 bases, J lost 6 bases, and 6 bases stayed unmatched. CDR3 region: CASRTDRGSQPQHF. The CDR3 bases that were read are TGTGCCAGCAGGACGGACAGGGGAAGTCAGCCC.

For this clone: The read terminates 3 residues ahead of where the CDR3 ends, so the germline J gene completes it. This chain connects TRBV19 to TRBJ2-7, with 8 bases matching TRBD1. The germline gives CDR1 LNHDA, CDR2 SQIVND (reference sequence). This CDR3 is 14 amino acids long. The V and J ends lost 5 bases and 3 bases, in that order; junction bases with no gene match: 6. CDR3: CASSLQGAFYEQYF. CDR3 DNA, as far as it was read: TGTGCCAGTAGTTTGCAGGGGGCTTTCTACGAG.

As concerns this clone: Read sequence stops 3 residues before the CDR3 end, and the germline J gene provides the missing end. The V gene is TRBV29-1, the J gene TRBJ2-5; D ambiguous. V was cut by 1 base and J by 2 bases, with 11 bases left in between. CDR1 is SQVTM and CDR2 is ANQGSEA in the germline V gene. CDR3 length: 14 residues. The sequenced CDR3 bases are TGCAGCGTTGAAGGGCTTTCGTGGCAAGAGACC. Amino acid sequence: CSVEGLSWQET. The whole CDR3 is CSVEGLSWQETQYF.